One and the same sample provided the 5 T cell receptor beta chains below, sequenced in a study of CD8 T cells in ankylosing spondylitis (dated by TCRdb to 2017 to 2019). Preparation of the library involved 5' RACE. The data were produced on an Illumina HiSeq 2500. Starting from the raw public reads, TCRdb applied fastp trimming at Q25, assembled clones with MiXCR and retained in-frame beta chains. CDR3 protein duplicates are merged, each entry listing the most common genes and DNA. A total of 200,000 or so distinct CDR3 sequences appear in this sample, roughly 13% of them only once. The biggest ten clones account for roughly 9.6% of the sample. Input material: blood, either unsorted or a sorted T cell fraction (not recorded which). These receptors all come from a female donor with ankylosing spondylitis or in good health (not recorded which).

There are many counts of this clonotype. J is TRBJ1-1 and V is TRBV7-6; D gene ambiguous. Deletions cut 1 base from V and 0 bases from J, with 9 bases between. The CDR3 covers 15 residues. Germline V lookup: CDR1 SGHVS, CDR2 FNYEAQ. The CDR3 sequence: CASSLGAGLNTEAFF. DNA of the CDR3: TGTGCCAGCAGCTTAGGAGCAGGATTGAACACTGAAGCTTTCTTT.

The rearrangement uses TRBV27 and TRBJ2-2, with unresolved D. The germline V gene has CDR1 MNHEY and CDR2 SMNVEV (reference sequence). V gave up 5 bases and J gave up 10 bases, with 14 bases separating them. This CDR3 is built from 13 residues. The CDR3 loop reads CASSRTLSAELFF. Here the CDR3 DNA reads TGTGCCAGCAGTCGTACACTCTCCGCGGAGCTGTTTTTT.

This clonotype was observed at least ten times. V usage is TRBV12-3 or TRBV12-4 and J usage is TRBJ2-7, with 7 bases lining up with TRBD2. This CDR3 contains 15 residues. V lost 5 bases, J lost 5 bases, and 12 bases stayed unmatched. The CDR3 here is CASSPGGSMVDEQYF. The CDR3 DNA follows: TGTGCCAGCAGTCCGGGCGGGAGTATGGTGGACGAGCAGTACTTC.

This clonotype has a count of ten or more. The genes are TRBV20-1 and TRBJ2-7; weak D call: TRBD2 (6 bases). Germline V gene sequence: CDR1 DFQATT, CDR2 SNEGSKA (reference sequence). The CDR3 extends over 16 amino acids. V gave up 1 base and J gave up 2 bases, with 18 bases separating them. The CDR3, as DNA: TGCAGTGCTAGAGTAATTCATGGCGGGAACGCCTACGAGCAGTACTTC. The encoded protein is CSARVIHGGNAYEQYF.

Ten or more counts support this clonotype. V is TRBV11-2 and J is TRBJ2-3; D unresolved. The CDR3 sequence is 13 residues long. Between the trimmed V and J ends, which lost 3 bases and 0 bases, there was a span of 4 bases. Germline CDR1 and CDR2: SGHAT and FQNNGV. The CDR3 protein is CASSFRSTDTQYF. In DNA, the CDR3 is TGTGCCAGCAGCTTCCGGAGCACAGATACGCAGTATTTT. The entire variable domain, with the rest obtained from reference TRBV11-2 and TRBJ2-3, is as follows: EAGVAQSPRYKIIEKRQSVAFWCNPISGHATLYWYQQILGQGPKLLIQFQNNGVVDDSQLPKDRFSAERLKGVDSTLKIQPAKLEDSAVYLCASSFRSTDTQYFGPGTRLTVL.